These T cell receptor beta chains were read from a single sample in a study of CD8 T cells in ankylosing spondylitis. TCRdb re-analysed the 5' RACE reads in MiXCR, keeping a single row per CDR3 protein. Of tens of thousands of distinct CDR3 sequences in the sample, 10% to 13% are singletons; the top ten hold around 16%. Sequencing was performed on blood, either unsorted or a sorted T cell fraction (not recorded which). These receptors were obtained from a male donor with ankylosing spondylitis or in good health (not recorded which). CDR3s include the opening cysteine and the closing phenylalanine or tryptophan. The order of the fields is J gene, D gene, V gene, clone size, CDR3 protein, CDR3 DNA. D genes are given only for firm matches. Clone size is given for some rows only: seen once, a few or many times, or a class if the clone is expanded.

j_gene: TRBJ2-5
d_gene: TRBD1
v_gene: TRBV28
abundance: many
CDR3aa: CASSKGQQETQYF
CDR3nt: TGTGCCAGCAGTAAGGGACAGCAAGAGACCCAGTACTTC

j_gene: TRBJ2-2
d_gene: TRBD1
v_gene: TRBV19
abundance: many
CDR3aa: CASSMTGSEELFF
CDR3nt: TGTGCCAGTAGTATGACAGGGAGCGAGGAGCTGTTTTTT

j_gene: TRBJ2-7
d_gene: .
v_gene: TRBV7-9
abundance: many
CDR3aa: CASKGAAYEQYF
CDR3nt: TGTGCCAGCAAAGGGGCAGCCTACGAGCAGTACTTC

j_gene: TRBJ2-7
d_gene: .
v_gene: TRBV20-1
abundance: many
CDR3aa: CSARPTKTTYEQYF
CDR3nt: TGCAGTGCTAGACCCACGAAGACAACCTACGAGCAGTACTTC

j_gene: TRBJ1-1
d_gene: .
v_gene: TRBV6-5
abundance: .
CDR3aa: CASSYHGARHTEAFF
CDR3nt: TGTGCCAGCAGTTACCACGGGGCTAGACACACTGAAGCTTTCTTT

j_gene: TRBJ1-1
d_gene: .
v_gene: TRBV11-2
abundance: many
CDR3aa: CASSLVRGRRDTEAFF
CDR3nt: TGTGCCAGCAGCTTAGTTCGGGGGCGCAGGGACACTGAAGCTTTCTTT

j_gene: TRBJ2-7
d_gene: .
v_gene: TRBV20-1
abundance: few
CDR3aa: CSASLGGYSYEQYF
CDR3nt: TGCAGTGCTAGTTTGGGCGGTTACTCCTACGAGCAGTACTTC

j_gene: TRBJ1-1
d_gene: .
v_gene: TRBV19
abundance: many
CDR3aa: CASSGSMNTEAFF
CDR3nt: TGTGCCAGTAGTGGGTCCATGAACACTGAAGCCTTCTTT

j_gene: TRBJ2-5
d_gene: .
v_gene: TRBV3-1
abundance: once
CDR3aa: CASSQSRVQYF
CDR3nt: TGTGCCAGCAGCCAATCAAGAGTCCAGTACTTC

j_gene: TRBJ1-2
d_gene: TRBD1
v_gene: TRBV18
abundance: many
CDR3aa: CASSARTGYDTF
CDR3nt: TGTGCCAGCTCAGCCCGGACAGGCTACGACACCTTC

j_gene: TRBJ1-2
d_gene: .
v_gene: TRBV6-2/TRBV6-3
abundance: once
CDR3aa: CASSHLRETNYGYTF
CDR3nt: TGTGCCAGCAGCCACCTTCGGGAAACTAACTATGGCTACACCTTC

j_gene: TRBJ2-1
d_gene: .
v_gene: TRBV27
abundance: many
CDR3aa: CASKENSYNEQFF
CDR3nt: TGTGCCAGCAAGGAGAACTCCTACAATGAGCAGTTCTTC

j_gene: TRBJ2-7
d_gene: .
v_gene: TRBV29-1
abundance: few
CDR3aa: CSVVDSHEQYF
CDR3nt: TGCAGCGTTGTGGATTCCCACGAGCAGTACTTC

j_gene: TRBJ2-7
d_gene: .
v_gene: TRBV20-1
abundance: many
CDR3aa: CSAGTPLSYEQYF
CDR3nt: TGCAGTGCTGGGACCCCACTCTCCTACGAGCAGTACTTC

j_gene: TRBJ2-7
d_gene: .
v_gene: TRBV6-1
abundance: many
CDR3aa: CASSAIDRSYEQYF
CDR3nt: TGTGCCAGCAGTGCCATTGATCGGAGCTACGAGCAGTACTTC

j_gene: TRBJ2-7
d_gene: .
v_gene: TRBV4-3
abundance: .
CDR3aa: CASSPAWRESYEQYF
CDR3nt: TGCGCCAGCAGCCCGGCGTGGCGAGAGTCCTACGAGCAGTACTTC

j_gene: TRBJ2-5
d_gene: TRBD2
v_gene: TRBV5-6
abundance: many
CDR3aa: CASSLWGGVTQYF
CDR3nt: TGTGCCAGCAGCTTGTGGGGAGGGGTGACCCAGTACTTC

j_gene: TRBJ2-1
d_gene: TRBD2
v_gene: TRBV9
abundance: .
CDR3aa: CASSAAGDPYNEQFF
CDR3nt: TGTGCCAGCAGCGCAGCGGGAGATCCCTACAATGAGCAGTTCTTC

j_gene: TRBJ2-7
d_gene: .
v_gene: TRBV28
abundance: many
CDR3aa: CASSLSEPYEQYF
CDR3nt: TGTGCCAGCAGTTTATCCGAACCCTACGAGCAGTACTTC

j_gene: TRBJ2-7
d_gene: .
v_gene: TRBV12-3/TRBV12-4
abundance: many
CDR3aa: CATRYGQTSYEQYF
CDR3nt: TGTGCCACTAGATATGGGCAGACGTCCTACGAGCAGTACTTC

j_gene: TRBJ2-7
d_gene: .
v_gene: TRBV6-1
abundance: many
CDR3aa: CASSAQVGGSYEQYF
CDR3nt: TGTGCCAGCAGTGCGCAGGTTGGAGGCTCCTACGAGCAGTACTTC

j_gene: TRBJ2-3
d_gene: .
v_gene: TRBV25-1
abundance: many
CDR3aa: CASSEEGQTDTQYF
CDR3nt: TGTGCCAGCAGTGAAGAGGGTCAGACAGATACGCAGTATTTT

j_gene: TRBJ2-7
d_gene: TRBD1
v_gene: TRBV4-2
abundance: few
CDR3aa: CASTSSSGQQYEQYF
CDR3nt: TGTGCCAGCACCTCTAGCTCGGGACAGCAATACGAGCAGTACTTC

j_gene: TRBJ2-7
d_gene: .
v_gene: TRBV2
abundance: .
CDR3aa: CASRQGYEQYF
CDR3nt: TGTGCCAGCAGGCAGGGCTACGAGCAGTACTTC

j_gene: TRBJ2-1
d_gene: .
v_gene: TRBV7-7
abundance: many
CDR3aa: CASSSDWGNEQFF
CDR3nt: TGTGCTAGCAGCTCGGATTGGGGGAATGAGCAGTTCTTC

j_gene: TRBJ2-3
d_gene: .
v_gene: TRBV7-8
abundance: many
CDR3aa: CASSPRLDYNTDTQYF
CDR3nt: TGTGCCAGCAGTCCTCGACTGGACTATAACACAGATACGCAGTATTTT

j_gene: TRBJ2-5
d_gene: TRBD2
v_gene: TRBV6-1
abundance: .
CDR3aa: CASTHGLAGGWGETQYF
CDR3nt: TGTGCCAGCACCCACGGACTAGCGGGAGGTTGGGGAGAGACCCAGTACTTC

j_gene: TRBJ2-7
d_gene: .
v_gene: TRBV29-1
abundance: many
CDR3aa: CSALGTGHEQYF
CDR3nt: TGCAGCGCCCTGGGTACCGGTCACGAGCAGTACTTC

j_gene: TRBJ2-5
d_gene: .
v_gene: TRBV12-3/TRBV12-4
abundance: many
CDR3aa: CASSPTSSGETQYF
CDR3nt: TGTGCCAGCAGCCCCACTAGTTCTGGAGAGACCCAGTACTTC

j_gene: TRBJ1-3
d_gene: .
v_gene: TRBV25-1
abundance: many
CDR3aa: CASGNGGAGNTIYF
CDR3nt: TGTGCCAGCGGGAATGGGGGCGCCGGAAACACCATATATTTT

j_gene: TRBJ2-4
d_gene: .
v_gene: TRBV4-3
abundance: many
CDR3aa: CASSPGVRENIQYF
CDR3nt: TGCGCCAGCAGCCCGGGGGTGCGGGAAAACATTCAGTACTTC

j_gene: TRBJ2-3
d_gene: .
v_gene: TRBV20-1
abundance: many
CDR3aa: CRRRRTPHDTQYF
CDR3nt: TGCAGGAGGCGGAGGACCCCACACGATACGCAGTATTTT

j_gene: TRBJ2-1
d_gene: .
v_gene: TRBV9
abundance: .
CDR3aa: CASSVGISKINEQFF
CDR3nt: TGTGCCAGCAGCGTAGGAATTAGCAAGATCAATGAGCAGTTCTTC

j_gene: TRBJ2-1
d_gene: .
v_gene: TRBV6-6
abundance: many
CDR3aa: CASTVTGIEQFF
CDR3nt: TGTGCCAGCACCGTTACGGGGATTGAGCAGTTCTTC

j_gene: TRBJ2-2
d_gene: .
v_gene: TRBV5-1
abundance: many
CDR3aa: CASSSAGIPNTGELFF
CDR3nt: TGCGCCAGCAGCTCCGCAGGGATTCCGAACACCGGGGAGCTGTTTTTT

j_gene: TRBJ2-3
d_gene: TRBD2
v_gene: TRBV5-1
abundance: .
CDR3aa: CASSLSGGRRDTQYF
CDR3nt: TGCGCCAGCAGCTTGTCGGGAGGGCGAAGGGATACGCAGTATTTT

j_gene: TRBJ2-5
d_gene: TRBD2
v_gene: TRBV19
abundance: .
CDR3aa: CASSPAASGTETQYF
CDR3nt: TGTGCCAGTAGTCCAGCGGCTAGCGGGACGGAGACCCAGTACTTC

j_gene: TRBJ1-4
d_gene: .
v_gene: TRBV29-1
abundance: many
CDR3aa: CSVEDRGEKLFF
CDR3nt: TGCAGCGTTGAAGATAGAGGTGAAAAACTGTTTTTT

j_gene: TRBJ2-1
d_gene: .
v_gene: TRBV3-1
abundance: .
CDR3aa: CASSREIYNKQFF
CDR3nt: TGTGCCAGCAGCCGCGAGATTTACAATAAGCAGTTCTTC

j_gene: TRBJ2-2
d_gene: TRBD1
v_gene: TRBV3-1
abundance: many
CDR3aa: CASSHVDRGDRELFF
CDR3nt: TGTGCCAGCAGCCACGTGGACAGGGGGGACCGGGAGCTGTTTTTT

j_gene: TRBJ2-1
d_gene: TRBD1
v_gene: TRBV10-3
abundance: many
CDR3aa: CAGGDRDFLVFSYNEQFF
CDR3nt: TGTGCCGGGGGGGACAGGGACTTTCTAGTCTTCTCCTACAATGAGCAGTTCTTC

j_gene: TRBJ1-2
d_gene: .
v_gene: TRBV5-1
abundance: many
CDR3aa: CASSLAAPPRDGYTF
CDR3nt: TGCGCCAGCAGCTTGGCCGCGCCGCCAAGGGATGGCTACACCTTC

j_gene: TRBJ1-5
d_gene: .
v_gene: TRBV28
abundance: .
CDR3aa: CASSPMPALNQPQHF
CDR3nt: TGTGCCAGCAGCCCTATGCCCGCCCTCAATCAGCCCCAGCATTTT

j_gene: TRBJ2-7
d_gene: TRBD2
v_gene: TRBV5-1
abundance: few
CDR3aa: CASSPENSGRNYEQYF
CDR3nt: TGCGCCAGCAGCCCTGAAAATAGCGGGAGGAACTACGAGCAGTACTTC

j_gene: TRBJ1-2
d_gene: TRBD1
v_gene: TRBV14
abundance: few
CDR3aa: CASSQLDRANSGYTF
CDR3nt: TGTGCCAGCAGCCAGTTGGACAGGGCAAACAGTGGCTACACCTTC

j_gene: TRBJ2-7
d_gene: TRBD2
v_gene: TRBV4-3
abundance: many
CDR3aa: CASSRRLADTYEQYF
CDR3nt: TGCGCCAGCAGCCGCCGACTAGCGGACACCTACGAGCAGTACTTC